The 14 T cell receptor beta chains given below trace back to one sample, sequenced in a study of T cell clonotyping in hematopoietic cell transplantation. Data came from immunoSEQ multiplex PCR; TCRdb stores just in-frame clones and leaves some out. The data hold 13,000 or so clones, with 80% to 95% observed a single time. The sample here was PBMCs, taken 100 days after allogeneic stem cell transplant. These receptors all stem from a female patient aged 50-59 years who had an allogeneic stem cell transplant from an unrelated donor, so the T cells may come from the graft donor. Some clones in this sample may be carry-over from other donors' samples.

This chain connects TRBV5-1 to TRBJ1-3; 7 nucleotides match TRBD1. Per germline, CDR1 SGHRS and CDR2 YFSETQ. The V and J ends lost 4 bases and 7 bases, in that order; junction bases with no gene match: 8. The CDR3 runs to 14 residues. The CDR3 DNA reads TGCGCCAGCAGCCCCACAGGGGAAGGGAACACCATATATTTT. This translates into CASSPTGEGNTIYF.

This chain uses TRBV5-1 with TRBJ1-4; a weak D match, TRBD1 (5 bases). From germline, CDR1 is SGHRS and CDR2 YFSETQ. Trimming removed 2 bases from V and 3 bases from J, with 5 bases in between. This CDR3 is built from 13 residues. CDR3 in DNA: TGCGCCAGCAGCTTCAGGGCTAATGAAAAACTGTTTTTT. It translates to CASSFRANEKLFF.

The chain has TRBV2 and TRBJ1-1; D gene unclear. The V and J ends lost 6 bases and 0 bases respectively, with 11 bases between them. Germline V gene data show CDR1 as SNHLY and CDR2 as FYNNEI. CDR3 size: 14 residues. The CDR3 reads CASRIRPMNTEAFF. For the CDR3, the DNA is TGTGCCAGCAGGATCAGGCCGATGAACACTGAAGCTTTCTTT. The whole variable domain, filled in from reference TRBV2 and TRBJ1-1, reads EPEVTQTPSHQVTQMGQEVILRCVPISNHLYFYWYRQILGQKVEFLVSFYNNEISEKSEIFDDQFSVERPDGSNFTLKIRSTKLEDSAMYFCASRIRPMNTEAFFGQGTRLTVV.

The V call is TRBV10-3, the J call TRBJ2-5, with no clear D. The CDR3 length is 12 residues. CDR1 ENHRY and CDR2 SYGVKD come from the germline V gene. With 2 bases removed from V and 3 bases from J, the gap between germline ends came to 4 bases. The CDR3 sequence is CAISEAKETQYF. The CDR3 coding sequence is TGTGCCATCAGTGAGGCCAAAGAGACCCAGTACTTC.

The CDR3 DNA reads TGTGCCAGCAGTCTGCGCGGGACAGGGTTCTTAAATGAGCAGTTCTTC. Encoded protein: CASSLRGTGFLNEQFF. V and J are TRBV27 and TRBJ2-1; 9 nucleotides align to TRBD1. The CDR3 loop spans 16 amino acids. Germline V lookup: CDR1 MNHEY, CDR2 SMNVEV (reference sequence). Losses at the gene ends were 5 bases for V and 7 bases for J; bases not matched to a gene: 12.

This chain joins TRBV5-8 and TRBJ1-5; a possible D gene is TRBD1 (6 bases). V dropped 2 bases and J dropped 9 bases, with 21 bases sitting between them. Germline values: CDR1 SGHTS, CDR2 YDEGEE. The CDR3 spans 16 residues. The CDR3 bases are TGTGCCAGCAGCTTAGGGGGGACCTCTAGGTCGCGGCCCCAGCATTTT. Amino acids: CASSLGGTSRSRPQHF.

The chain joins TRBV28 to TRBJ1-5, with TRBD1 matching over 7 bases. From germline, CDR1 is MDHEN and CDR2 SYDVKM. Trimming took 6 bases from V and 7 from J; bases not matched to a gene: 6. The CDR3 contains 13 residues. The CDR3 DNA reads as TGTGCCAGCAGATCCAGGGGGAACCAGCCCCAGCATTTT. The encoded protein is CASRSRGNQPQHF. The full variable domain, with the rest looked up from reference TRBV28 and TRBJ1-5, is DVKVTQSSRYLVKRTGEKVFLECVQDMDHENMFWYRQDPGLGLRLIYFSYDVKMKEKGDIPEGYSVSREKKERFSLILESASTNQTSMYLCASRSRGNQPQHFGDGTRLSIL.

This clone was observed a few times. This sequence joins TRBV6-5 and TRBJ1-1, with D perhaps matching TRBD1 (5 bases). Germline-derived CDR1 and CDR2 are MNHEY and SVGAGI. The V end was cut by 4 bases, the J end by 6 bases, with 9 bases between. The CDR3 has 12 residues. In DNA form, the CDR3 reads TGTGCCAGCAGTTTTCGGGGCTCTGAAGCTTTCTTT. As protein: CASSFRGSEAFF.

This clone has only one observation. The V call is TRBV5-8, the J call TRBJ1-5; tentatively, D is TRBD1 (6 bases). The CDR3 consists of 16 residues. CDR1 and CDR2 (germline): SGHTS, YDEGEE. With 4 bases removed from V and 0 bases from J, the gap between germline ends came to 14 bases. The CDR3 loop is CASSGGGENSNQPQHF. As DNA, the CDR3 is TGTGCCAGCAGCGGGGGCGGTGAAAATAGCAATCAGCCCCAGCATTTT.

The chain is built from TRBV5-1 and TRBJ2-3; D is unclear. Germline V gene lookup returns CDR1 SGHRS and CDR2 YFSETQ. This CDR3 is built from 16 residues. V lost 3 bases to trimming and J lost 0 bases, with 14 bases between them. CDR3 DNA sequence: TGCGCCAGCAGCTCCTCAGAGGCGGCTAGCACAGATACGCAGTATTTT. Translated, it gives CASSSSEAASTDTQYF.

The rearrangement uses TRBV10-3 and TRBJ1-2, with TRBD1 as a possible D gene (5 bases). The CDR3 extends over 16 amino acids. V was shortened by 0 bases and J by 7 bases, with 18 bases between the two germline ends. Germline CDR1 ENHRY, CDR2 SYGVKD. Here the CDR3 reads CAISESKGRVGGGYTF. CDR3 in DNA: TGTGCCATCAGTGAGTCGAAGGGCAGGGTCGGTGGTGGCTACACCTTC.

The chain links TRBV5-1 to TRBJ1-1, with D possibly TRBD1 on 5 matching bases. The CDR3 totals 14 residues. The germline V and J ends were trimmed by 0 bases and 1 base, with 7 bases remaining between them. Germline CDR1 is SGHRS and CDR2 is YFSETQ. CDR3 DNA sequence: TGCGCCAGCAGCTTGGGTGGGGGGAACACTGAAGCTTTCTTT. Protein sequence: CASSLGGGNTEAFF. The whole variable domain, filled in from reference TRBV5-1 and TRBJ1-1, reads KAGVTQTPRYLIKTRGQQVTLSCSPISGHRSVSWYQQTPGQGLQFLFEYFSETQRNKGNFPGRFSGRQFSNSRSEMNVSTLELGDSALYLCASSLGGGNTEAFFGQGTRLTVV.

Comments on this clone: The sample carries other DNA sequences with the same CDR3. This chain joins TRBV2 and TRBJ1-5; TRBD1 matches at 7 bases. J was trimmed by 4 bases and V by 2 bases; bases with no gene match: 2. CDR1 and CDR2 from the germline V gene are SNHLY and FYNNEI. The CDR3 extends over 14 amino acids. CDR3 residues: CASSEQGGNQPQHF. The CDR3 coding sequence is TGTGCCAGCAGTGAACAGGGGGGAAATCAGCCCCAGCATTTT.

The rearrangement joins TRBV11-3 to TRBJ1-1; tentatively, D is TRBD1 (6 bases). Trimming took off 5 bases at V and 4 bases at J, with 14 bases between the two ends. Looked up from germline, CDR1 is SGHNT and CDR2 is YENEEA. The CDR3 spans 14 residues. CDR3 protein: CASSLTGVGTEAFF. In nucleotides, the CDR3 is TGTGCCAGCAGCCTGACAGGAGTGGGCACTGAAGCTTTCTTT. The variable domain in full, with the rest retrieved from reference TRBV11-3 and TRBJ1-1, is EAGVVQSPRYKIIEKKQPVAFWCNPISGHNTLYWYLQNLGQGPELLIRYENEEAVDDSQLPKDRFSAERLKGVDSTLKIQPAELGDSAVYLCASSLTGVGTEAFFGQGTRLTVV.